This T cell receptor beta chain was obtained from a study of T cell responses to AZD1222 COVID-19 vaccine. Trimming shortened V by 4 bases and J by 1 base, and 11 bases separated the two germline ends. The germline V gene has CDR1 SGHVS and CDR2 FQNEAQ. This CDR3 has 15 amino acids. Here immunoSEQ multiplex PCR was the method, and the copy in TCRdb shows in-frame clones only, minus some. The sample comprises 100,000 to 120,000 clones, 81% of which are singletons, and around 4.6% rests with the top ten. The input for sequencing was peripheral blood, taken on day 0 of AZD1222 vaccination. The gene calls are TRBV7-8 and TRBJ1-3, with a tentative D call TRBD1 (6 bases). The TCR originated in an adult in good health. CDR3 nucleotide sequence: TGTGCCAGCAGCTCTAGGGGGGGGTCTGGAAACACCATATATTTT. It specifies CASSSRGGSGNTIYF.